Listed below are T cell receptor beta chains from one sample, sequenced in a study of T cells in Graves' hyperthyroidism and ophthalmopathy. Using its own MiXCR run on the multiplex PCR reads, TCRdb lists one record per CDR3 protein. The table has approximately 430,000 distinct CDR3 sequences, approximately 15% seen once. Sample: blood. These receptors were collected from a man aged 18-30 years with Graves' ophthalmopathy. Each CDR3 is given with its conserved first and last residue. A D gene is named only where the DNA matches it firmly. Size is omitted from some rows. Given values are once, few, many or a class for expanded clones.

CDR3 DNA: .; CDR3 protein: CAIQFFGVSEQYF; J gene: TRBJ2-7; clone size: many; D gene: .; CDR3 length: 13; V gene: TRBV12-3/TRBV12-4
CDR3 DNA: TGTGCCAGCAGCTATCCCGGGACTAGCGGATACAATGAGCAGTTCTTC; CDR3 protein: CASSYPGTSGYNEQFF; J gene: TRBJ2-1; clone size: many; D gene: TRBD2; CDR3 length: 16; V gene: TRBV11-1
CDR3 DNA: TGTGCCAGCAGTTACAGCGGGAGGGCCAGCAACAATGAGCAGTTCTTC; CDR3 protein: CASSYSGRASNNEQFF; J gene: TRBJ2-1; clone size: many; D gene: TRBD2; CDR3 length: 16; V gene: TRBV6-2/TRBV6-3
CDR3 DNA: TGTGCCACCTATGGGGACGCCGCAGATACGCAGTATTTT; CDR3 protein: CATYGDAADTQYF; J gene: TRBJ2-3; clone size: .; D gene: .; CDR3 length: 13; V gene: TRBV24-1
CDR3 DNA: TGTGCCAGCAGTGGGACAGCTAACTATGGCTACACCTTC; CDR3 protein: CASSGTANYGYTF; J gene: TRBJ1-2; clone size: many; D gene: .; CDR3 length: 13; V gene: TRBV2
CDR3 DNA: TGCAGTGCTAGAGAGAGGGGTTCCTATAATTCACCCCTCCGCTTT; CDR3 protein: CSARERGSYNSPLRF; J gene: TRBJ1-6; clone size: .; D gene: .; CDR3 length: 15; V gene: TRBV20-1
CDR3 DNA: TGTGCCAGCAGCCAAGCTGGGGCTAACTATGGCTACACCTTC; CDR3 protein: CASSQAGANYGYTF; J gene: TRBJ1-2; clone size: many; D gene: .; CDR3 length: 14; V gene: TRBV3-1
CDR3 DNA: TGTGCCAGCAGTTACGGGCTTAGCGGGTCCGGGGAGCTGTTTTTT; CDR3 protein: CASSYGLSGSGELFF; J gene: TRBJ2-2; clone size: many; D gene: TRBD2; CDR3 length: 15; V gene: TRBV6-5
CDR3 DNA: TGTGCCAGCAGAGCTATCCCGACAGGGGTAAACACTGAAGCTTTCTTT; CDR3 protein: CASRAIPTGVNTEAFF; J gene: TRBJ1-1; clone size: few; D gene: TRBD1; CDR3 length: 16; V gene: TRBV4-2
CDR3 DNA: TGTGCCAGCTCACCCTCAATGGGACTAGCGGACTACAATGAGCAGTTCTTC; CDR3 protein: CASSPSMGLADYNEQFF; J gene: TRBJ2-1; clone size: .; D gene: TRBD2; CDR3 length: 17; V gene: TRBV18
CDR3 DNA: TGCAGCGTTGGCTCTCTCTCCGCAGGGACCGACGAGCAGTACTTC; CDR3 protein: CSVGSLSAGTDEQYF; J gene: TRBJ2-7; clone size: many; D gene: .; CDR3 length: 15; V gene: TRBV29-1
CDR3 DNA: TGTGCCACCAGCAGAGTTGGGCTAGCGGGGGGCACTGAGCAGTTCTTC; CDR3 protein: CATSRVGLAGGTEQFF; J gene: TRBJ2-1; clone size: many; D gene: TRBD2; CDR3 length: 16; V gene: TRBV15
CDR3 DNA: TGTGCCAGCTCACCACCGGGACTAGCGGGGTCCTACAATGAGCAGTTCTTC; CDR3 protein: CASSPPGLAGSYNEQFF; J gene: TRBJ2-1; clone size: many; D gene: TRBD2; CDR3 length: 17; V gene: TRBV18
CDR3 DNA: TGTGCCAGCAGCTCTCGCTACAATGAGCAGTTCTTC; CDR3 protein: CASSSRYNEQFF; J gene: TRBJ2-1; clone size: many; D gene: .; CDR3 length: 12; V gene: TRBV7-2
CDR3 DNA: TGCAGCGTTGGAAGGGACTCCCTAGATACGCAGTATTTT; CDR3 protein: CSVGRDSLDTQYF; J gene: TRBJ2-3; clone size: few; D gene: .; CDR3 length: 13; V gene: TRBV29-1
CDR3 DNA: TGTGCCTGGAGTCACCCCTCGGGGCCCCAGCATTTT; CDR3 protein: CAWSHPSGPQHF; J gene: TRBJ1-5; clone size: many; D gene: .; CDR3 length: 12; V gene: TRBV30
CDR3 DNA: TGCGCCAGCAGCCAAGAGGCGGATTTCAAATTCAATGAGCAGTTCTTC; CDR3 protein: CASSQEADFKFNEQFF; J gene: TRBJ2-1; clone size: .; D gene: .; CDR3 length: 16; V gene: TRBV4-1
CDR3 DNA: TGTGCCATCAGTGAGGGATCGGGAAACACCTTC; CDR3 protein: CAISEGSGNTF; J gene: TRBJ1-2; clone size: .; D gene: .; CDR3 length: 11; V gene: TRBV10-3
CDR3 DNA: TGTGCCAGCAGTTTACCGACAGGGCAGAACACTGAAGCTTTCTTT; CDR3 protein: CASSLPTGQNTEAFF; J gene: TRBJ1-1; clone size: many; D gene: TRBD1; CDR3 length: 15; V gene: TRBV12-3/TRBV12-4
CDR3 DNA: TGTGCCAGTAGTTTTGACCTAAAGGTGACTGAAGCTTTCTTT; CDR3 protein: CASSFDLKVTEAFF; J gene: TRBJ1-1; clone size: few; D gene: .; CDR3 length: 14; V gene: TRBV19
CDR3 DNA: TGTGCCAGTTCACCTTTTGGTCTTCACTACGAGCAGTACTTC; CDR3 protein: CASSPFGLHYEQYF; J gene: TRBJ2-7; clone size: .; D gene: .; CDR3 length: 14; V gene: TRBV19
CDR3 DNA: TGCAGCGTGGGACAGCGGGAGAAGTACAATGAGCAGTTCTTC; CDR3 protein: CSVGQREKYNEQFF; J gene: TRBJ2-1; clone size: many; D gene: .; CDR3 length: 14; V gene: TRBV29-1
CDR3 DNA: TGTGCCAGGTACGGACAGGCGGATAATTCACCCCTCCACTTT; CDR3 protein: CARYGQADNSPLHF; J gene: TRBJ1-6; clone size: few; D gene: TRBD1; CDR3 length: 14; V gene: TRBV12-3/TRBV12-4
CDR3 DNA: TGTGCCAGCAGTTACGCACTAGCGGGGGCTACATACGAGCAGTACTTC; CDR3 protein: CASSYALAGATYEQYF; J gene: TRBJ2-7; clone size: many; D gene: TRBD2; CDR3 length: 16; V gene: TRBV6-6
CDR3 DNA: TGCAGCGTTCCCCTTAGCGGGTTAAGCTCCTACAATGAGCAGTTCTTC; CDR3 protein: CSVPLSGLSSYNEQFF; J gene: TRBJ2-1; clone size: many; D gene: TRBD2; CDR3 length: 16; V gene: TRBV29-1
CDR3 DNA: TGTGCCAGCAGACAGGGATATGGGTCACCCCTCCACTTT; CDR3 protein: CASRQGYGSPLHF; J gene: TRBJ1-6; clone size: .; D gene: .; CDR3 length: 13; V gene: TRBV12-3/TRBV12-4
CDR3 DNA: TGTGCCATCAGGGGATCGTCTAGCGGGAGGTCCTACAATGAGCAGTTCTTC; CDR3 protein: CAIRGSSSGRSYNEQFF; J gene: TRBJ2-1; clone size: many; D gene: TRBD2; CDR3 length: 17; V gene: TRBV10-3
CDR3 DNA: TGTGCCTGGAGTGTGGCTAGCCCCTCCACAGATACGCAGTATTTT; CDR3 protein: CAWSVASPSTDTQYF; J gene: TRBJ2-3; clone size: few; D gene: .; CDR3 length: 15; V gene: TRBV30
CDR3 DNA: TGCAGCGTTGATACTAGCGGGAGGTCCTCCTACAATGAGCAGTTCTTC; CDR3 protein: CSVDTSGRSSYNEQFF; J gene: TRBJ2-1; clone size: many; D gene: TRBD2; CDR3 length: 16; V gene: TRBV29-1